These T cell receptor beta chains were read from a single sample in a study of CD8+CD57+ T cells in acquired aplastic anemia. TCRdb ran MiXCR on the reads and lists one entry per CDR3 protein. The data hold some 200,000 distinct CDR3 sequences, with 55% to 65% observed a single time. Sequenced material: sorted CD4+, CD8+, or CD8+CD57+ T cells (not recorded which) from PBMCs. The receptors here all came from a human donor with aplastic anemia. CDR3s include the opening cysteine and the closing phenylalanine or tryptophan. Fields, in order: D gene, V gene, clone size, J gene, CDR3 DNA, CDR3 protein. The D gene is left open where the match is weak. Size is stated for part of the rows, as once, few or many counts, or as a class when the clone is expanded.

-,TRBV5-1,-,TRBJ2-7,TGCGCCAGCAGCAGGGCGGGGTTCTACGAGCAGTACTTC,CASSRAGFYEQYF
TRBD1,TRBV7-3,-,TRBJ2-1,TGTGCCAGCAGCTCCCTGGGACAGGGGGAGCAGTTCTTC,CASSSLGQGEQFF
-,TRBV19,-,TRBJ2-3,TGTGCCAGTAGTTGGTCGGGGGCGCCTGATACGCAGTATTTT,CASSWSGAPDTQYF
-,TRBV10-3,few,TRBJ1-1,TGTGCCATCAGTGACCAGGGTGGTTTCGCTGAAGCTTTCTTT,CAISDQGGFAEAFF
TRBD1,TRBV19,once,TRBJ1-6,TGTGCCAGCTCCACAGGGGGGACCACGGGTTCACCCCTCCACTTT,CASSTGGTTGSPLHF
-,TRBV20-1,-,TRBJ2-5,TGCAGTGCTAGAGATCTCGACACGAGACTGCATGGGTTTTCGGAGACCCAGTACTTC,CSARDLDTRLHGFSETQYF
TRBD1,TRBV7-3,few,TRBJ2-7,TGTGCCAGCAGCCCGGACAGGGGCCCGCGGGAGCAGTACTTC,CASSPDRGPREQYF
-,TRBV29-1,-,TRBJ2-5,TGCAGCGTTGTTATGGGTCAAGAGACCCAGTACTTC,CSVVMGQETQYF
-,TRBV29-1,few,TRBJ2-5,TGCAGCGTTGCCGGGACCAAACAAGAGACCCAGTACTTC,CSVAGTKQETQYF
-,TRBV12-3/TRBV12-4,-,TRBJ2-5,TGTGCCAGCAGCGTCTCAATACAAGAGACCCAGTACTTC,CASSVSIQETQYF
-,TRBV20-1,-,TRBJ2-7,TGCAGTGCTAGAGATACACAGAAGGGATACGAGCAGTACTTC,CSARDTQKGYEQYF
-,TRBV6-6,-,TRBJ1-1,TGTGCCAGCAGGCGCGACACGAACACTGAAGCTTTCTTT,CASRRDTNTEAFF
-,TRBV12-3/TRBV12-4,many,TRBJ2-6,TGTGCCAGCAGTTTTGGTACAGCTATCTCTGGGGCCAACGTCCTGACTTTC,CASSFGTAISGANVLTF
-,TRBV24-1,once,TRBJ2-3,TGTGCCACCAGTGATTCCAGGGTAGCAGATACGCAGTATTTT,CATSDSRVADTQYF
-,TRBV10-3,-,TRBJ2-3,TGTGCCATCAGTGAGTCGACAGATACGCAGTATTTT,CAISESTDTQYF
TRBD1,TRBV7-9,-,TRBJ1-4,TGTGCCAGCAGCTCCCTCACAGGGGGGGATGAAAAACTGTTTTTT,CASSSLTGGDEKLFF
-,TRBV19,-,TRBJ2-2,TGTGCCAGTAGCCTCATCCCCGGGGAGCTGTTTTTT,CASSLIPGELFF
TRBD1,TRBV2,many,TRBJ2-7,TGTGCCAGCACAAGGGACAGTGGTTTGGGGGAGCAGTACTTC,CASTRDSGLGEQYF
-,TRBV7-8,-,TRBJ2-1,TGTGCCAGCAGCCACAAGGCCCATGGGGACGCGGATTACAATGAGCAGTTCTTC,CASSHKAHGDADYNEQFF
-,TRBV24-1,-,TRBJ2-1,TGTGCCACCAGTGATCCCTCCAGGGGTGGAGAGCAGTTCTTC,CATSDPSRGGEQFF
TRBD1,TRBV7-2,-,TRBJ1-3,TGTGCCAGCAGCCCGGGACAGGCCTCTGGAAACACCATATATTTT,CASSPGQASGNTIYF
-,TRBV11-2,many,TRBJ1-6,TGTGCCAGCAGCTCCAACTATCTCGGCTCACCCCTCCACTTT,CASSSNYLGSPLHF
TRBD1,TRBV3-1,-,TRBJ1-6,TGTGCCAGCAGTCCTAAAGGGACAGTGAATTCACCCCTCCACTTT,CASSPKGTVNSPLHF
TRBD1,TRBV24-1,-,TRBJ2-1,TGTGCCACCGGACAGGGGGCAGGTAATGAGCAGTTCTTC,CATGQGAGNEQFF
-,TRBV7-9,-,TRBJ1-2,TGTGCCAGCAGCTTGGCCGGGAGCGGCTACACCTTC,CASSLAGSGYTF
TRBD1,TRBV4-2,-,TRBJ1-6,TGTGCCAGCAGCCGAAAGACAGGGAAGGATAATTCACCCCTCCACTTT,CASSRKTGKDNSPLHF
-,TRBV6-4,-,TRBJ2-3,TGTGCCAGCAGTGACATCACAGATACGCAGTATTTT,CASSDITDTQYF
TRBD2,TRBV9,-,TRBJ2-1,TGTGCCAGCAGCGTAGGGACTAGCAGCTCCTACAATGAGCAGTTCTTC,CASSVGTSSSYNEQFF
-,TRBV5-1,-,TRBJ2-7,TGCGCCAGCAGCTTGGAGGGGCAGACTAGGGGCGAGCAGTACTTC,CASSLEGQTRGEQYF
-,TRBV6-6,-,TRBJ2-7,TGTGCCAGCAGTTACGGCGTCGGCTTGTATGAGCAGTACTTC,CASSYGVGLYEQYF
TRBD1,TRBV20-1,-,TRBJ1-6,TGCAGTGCTAGAGATCGCAGGGCGACAGGGGATTCACCCCTCCACTTT,CSARDRRATGDSPLHF
-,TRBV2,once,TRBJ2-3,TGTGCCAGCAGGCAGGGACATGTTAAAGATACGCAGTATTTT,CASRQGHVKDTQYF
TRBD1,TRBV19,-,TRBJ1-2,TGTGCCAGTAGTACCGGGACAGATACCAACTATGGCTACACCTTC,CASSTGTDTNYGYTF
-,TRBV2,-,TRBJ1-2,TGTGCCAGCAGTGAAGGCAGACTTAACTATGGCTACACCTTC,CASSEGRLNYGYTF
-,TRBV3-1,once,TRBJ1-1,TGTGCCAGCAGCCATCAACTGGGAGGGGAAGCTTTCTTT,CASSHQLGGEAFF
-,TRBV7-9,-,TRBJ1-6,TGTGCCAGCAGCCTAGACCCGAGGGATTCACCCCTCCACTTT,CASSLDPRDSPLHF
TRBD1,TRBV19,once,TRBJ1-6,TGTGCCAGTAGTCATAGGACCGGGACAGGGGATTCACCCCTCCACTTT,CASSHRTGTGDSPLHF
TRBD2,TRBV20-1,-,TRBJ2-7,TGCAGTGCCCCAGGACTAGCGGGGGACGAGCAGTACTTC,CSAPGLAGDEQYF
-,TRBV15,-,TRBJ2-5,TGTGCCACCAGCAGTGACTCCCCAGGCCAAGAGACCCAGTACTTC,CATSSDSPGQETQYF
-,TRBV2,-,TRBJ2-5,TGTGCCAGCAGTGCCCCGGCACCAGAGACCCAGTACTTC,CASSAPAPETQYF
-,TRBV2,-,TRBJ2-1,TGTGCCAGCAGGTCTAGGTTGGCCAATGAGCAGTTCTTC,CASRSRLANEQFF
-,TRBV2,few,TRBJ2-7,TGTGCCAGCAGTGAGGACTGGACGATAACCTACGAGCAGTACTTC,CASSEDWTITYEQYF
-,TRBV11-2,once,TRBJ2-2,TGTGCCAGCAGCTTAGATCGGACCGCCGGGGAGCTGTTTTTT,CASSLDRTAGELFF
TRBD1,TRBV7-9,-,TRBJ1-2,TGTGCCAGCAGGAAGACCGGGACAGACTATGGCTACACCTTC,CASRKTGTDYGYTF
TRBD1,TRBV7-7,-,TRBJ2-1,TGTGCTAGCAGCTTAAAACAGGGGGCTAGCTATGAGCAGTTCTTC,CASSLKQGASYEQFF
-,TRBV15,-,TRBJ1-2,TGTGCCACCAGCAGAGATATAGAGGGGGGGAATGGCTACACCTTC,CATSRDIEGGNGYTF
TRBD1,TRBV20-1,-,TRBJ1-4,TGCAGTGCTAGAGCAGGGGGCGGTAATGAAAAACTGTTTTTT,CSARAGGGNEKLFF
TRBD2,TRBV20-1,-,TRBJ2-1,TGCAGTGCTATAGAGACTAGCGGGAGGAGGGTGGAGACCCAGTTCTTC,CSAIETSGRRVETQFF
-,TRBV30,few,TRBJ1-4,TGTGCCTGGAGCGGGGACGATGAAAAACTGTTTTTT,CAWSGDDEKLFF
-,TRBV6-6,many,TRBJ1-5,TGTGCCAGCAGTCTCCCTTTTAGCAATCAGCCCCAGCATTTT,CASSLPFSNQPQHF
TRBD1,TRBV19,-,TRBJ2-1,TGTGCCAGTAGCTCCGGGACAGGGACCTACAATGAGCAGTTCTTC,CASSSGTGTYNEQFF
-,TRBV5-1,once,TRBJ1-1,TGTGCCAGCAGGCGGAGAGACACTGAAGCTTTCTTT,CASRRRDTEAFF
-,TRBV20-1,many,TRBJ2-7,TGCAGTGCTAGAGATTTGGGGCTGGTTTCCAGCTACGAGCAGTACTTC,CSARDLGLVSSYEQYF